This T cell receptor (beta chain) was identified in a study of blood T cell repertoires in COVID-19. About the study: Samples came from the United States, Italy and Spain, spanning acute and convalescent COVID-19. T cells, B-cell-depleted T cells, or PBMCs provided the cDNA or gDNA that served as material.

Per the study methods: Reference gene primer amplification in the assay estimated nucleated cell counts. Clones were read by immunoSEQ multiplex PCR, and TCRdb kept only the in-frame ones, dropping some. From that table come the V and J calls and clone size; the DNA was used to work out D and trimming. The sample includes 84,000 or so clones, about three quarters of them seen just once. The CDR3 has 15 residues. Germline CDR1 SGHVS, CDR2 FQNEAQ. The V and J ends lost 5 bases and 1 base, in that order; junction bases with no gene match: 1. The sequencing sample was made of peripheral blood. The source is a human donor in a cohort sampled during active COVID-19. This rearrangement joins TRBV7-8 to TRBJ1-3, with 11 bases lining up with TRBD1. For the CDR3, the DNA is TGTGCCAGCAGCCGGGACAGGGGGTCTGGAAACACCATATATTTT. It codes for CASSRDRGSGNTIYF. The full variable domain, its missing parts supplied by reference TRBV7-8 and TRBJ1-3, is GAGVSQSPRYKVAKRGQDVALRCDPISGHVSLFWYQQALGQGPEFLTYFQNEAQLDKSGLPSDRFFAERPEGSVSTLKIQRTQQEDSAVYLCASSRDRGSGNTIYFGEGSWLTVV.